This TCR beta chain is from a study of regulatory T cells in long-lasting Graves disease. Time point in this sample: newly diagnosed GD, antithyroid drugs for less than 3 months. Researchers made the TCR library from RNA that was extracted from PBMCs. The CDR3 length is 14 residues. Germline V gene lookup returns CDR1 MNHGY and CDR2 SVAAGI. Germline trimming cut 4 bases from V and 3 bases from J; bases unmatched to any gene: 4. This clonotype came up many times. Arm-PCR with iRepertoire HTBI primers amplified the CDR3 regions for these TCR beta libraries. Each CDR3 protein is one row after TCRdb ran MiXCR on the multiplex PCR reads. The sample lists a few hundred thousand distinct CDR3 sequences; roughly 14% were seen once. These same data were also listed under a study on T cells in Graves' hyperthyroidism and ophthalmopathy.

The starting material was peripheral blood mononuclear cells (PBMCs), obtained at new diagnosis, from a patient treated with antithyroid drugs. This chain uses TRBV6-9 with TRBJ2-7, with 9 bases lining up with TRBD2. This receptor was taken from a man in his thirties or forties with Graves disease. The CDR3 protein is CASSSPTSGYEQYF. The CDR3 DNA follows: TGTGCCAGCAGTTCTCCGACTAGCGGCTACGAGCAGTACTTC.